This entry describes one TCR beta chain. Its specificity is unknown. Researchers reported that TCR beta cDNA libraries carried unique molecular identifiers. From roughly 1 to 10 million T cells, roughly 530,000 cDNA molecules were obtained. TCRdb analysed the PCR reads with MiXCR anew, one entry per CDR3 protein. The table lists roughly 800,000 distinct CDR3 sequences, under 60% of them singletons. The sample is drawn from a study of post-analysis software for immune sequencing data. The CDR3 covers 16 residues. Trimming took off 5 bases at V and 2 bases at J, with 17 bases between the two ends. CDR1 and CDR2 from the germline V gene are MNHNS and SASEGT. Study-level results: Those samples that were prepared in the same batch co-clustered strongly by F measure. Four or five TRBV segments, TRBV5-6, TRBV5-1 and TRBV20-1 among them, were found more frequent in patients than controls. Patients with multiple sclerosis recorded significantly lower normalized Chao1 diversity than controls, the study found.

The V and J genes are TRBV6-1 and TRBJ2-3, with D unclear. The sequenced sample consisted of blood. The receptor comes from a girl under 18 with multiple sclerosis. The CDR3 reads CASSSQGRINTDTQYF. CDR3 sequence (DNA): TGTGCCAGCAGTTCCCAAGGCCGTATTAACACAGATACGCAGTATTTT.